This TCR beta chain comes out of a study of blood T cell repertoires in COVID-19. Per the original methods: Reference gene primers were amplified, and this amplification served to estimate nucleated cell counts. Generated by immunoSEQ multiplex PCR, the TCRdb table keeps only in-frame clones and is missing some. V and J calls and clone size are those listed in that table; D and trimming were worked out from the DNA. The sample lists a few hundred thousand clones; 87% were seen once. V lost 2 bases, J lost 2 bases, and 12 bases stayed unmatched. CDR1 and CDR2 from the germline V gene are LNHNV and YYDKDF (reference sequence). There are 19 residues in the CDR3.

The receptor was derived from a woman aged 25 to 39 who had recovered from COVID-19. What was sequenced was PBMCs or T cells enriched from blood (not recorded which). The chain has TRBV15 and TRBJ1-4; TRBD1 agrees at 9 bases. CDR3: CATSRHPGQGRSTNEKLFF. The CDR3 nucleotides are TGTGCCACCAGCAGACACCCGGGACAGGGTCGGTCTACTAATGAAAAACTGTTTTTT.